This T cell receptor (beta chain) appears in the sequencing data of a study of blood T cell repertoires in COVID-19. Study background: Samples taken during acute and convalescent COVID-19 were collected in the United States, Italy and Spain. Sources were T cells, B-cell-depleted T cells, or PBMCs; the material itself was cDNA or gDNA.

Trimming removed 2 bases at V and 6 bases at J, with 9 bases between. This CDR3 spans 14 amino acids. Per the germline V gene, CDR1 is SGHDT and CDR2 is YYEEEE. Per the authors' pipeline: Nucleated cell number was recorded as an estimate derived from reference gene primer amplification. The data were produced by immunoSEQ multiplex PCR, yet TCRdb's version contains in-frame clones alone and is incomplete. V and J calls and clone size are copied from that table; D and trimming were computed from the DNA. The repertoire holds 100,000 to 150,000 clones, with under 80% as singletons. J is TRBJ1-6 and V is TRBV5-6; D perhaps matches TRBD1 (5 bases). The sample was peripheral blood. This receptor was taken from a man aged 45 to 65 with acute or convalescent COVID-19. In DNA, the CDR3 is TGTGCCAGCAGCTTCAGGGCGGCTAATTCACCCCTCCACTTT. Its translation: CASSFRAANSPLHF.